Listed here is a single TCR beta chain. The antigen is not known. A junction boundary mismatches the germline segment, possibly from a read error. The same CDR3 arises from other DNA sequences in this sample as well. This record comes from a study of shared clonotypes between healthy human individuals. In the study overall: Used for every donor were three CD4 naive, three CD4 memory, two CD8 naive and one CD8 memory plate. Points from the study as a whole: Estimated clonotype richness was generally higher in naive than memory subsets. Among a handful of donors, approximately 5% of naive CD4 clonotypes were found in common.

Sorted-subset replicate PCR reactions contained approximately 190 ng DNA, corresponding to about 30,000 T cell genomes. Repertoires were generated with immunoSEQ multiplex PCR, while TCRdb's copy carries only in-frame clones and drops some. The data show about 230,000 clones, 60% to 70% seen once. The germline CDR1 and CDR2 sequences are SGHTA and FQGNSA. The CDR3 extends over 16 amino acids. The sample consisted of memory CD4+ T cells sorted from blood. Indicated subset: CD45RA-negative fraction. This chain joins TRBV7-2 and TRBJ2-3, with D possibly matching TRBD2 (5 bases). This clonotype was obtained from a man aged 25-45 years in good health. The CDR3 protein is CASSLGPSSSTDTQYF. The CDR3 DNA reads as TGCGCCAGCAGCTTAGGTCCTAGCTCTAGCACAGATACGCAGTATTTT.